Shown below are 22 T cell receptor beta chains from a single sample sequenced in a study of neoadjuvant anti-PD-1 for oral cavity cancer. Sequencing used immunoSEQ multiplex PCR; TCRdb keeps in-frame clones, though not all of them. The repertoire holds over 10,000 clones, roughly 60% seen once, with 12% in the top ten. Specimen: tumor tissue, collected before nivolumab (anti-PD-1) treatment. The receptors originated from a person between 40 and 85 years old with oral cavity squamous cell carcinoma.

This clone has a handful of counts. The chain uses TRBV19 and TRBJ1-2; D ambiguous. The CDR3 spans 12 residues. Germline-derived CDR1 and CDR2 are LNHDA and SQIVND (reference sequence). Trimming cost V 3 bases and J 6 bases, with 8 bases left between them. Here the CDR3 reads CASSIGGNGYTF. As DNA, the CDR3 is TGTGCCAGTAGTATCGGCGGAAATGGCTACACCTTC.

The V call is TRBV27, the J call TRBJ2-7; perhaps TRBD2 as D (6 bases). V lost 1 base, J lost 2 bases, and 9 bases lay in between. Germline values: CDR1 MNHEY, CDR2 SMNVEV (reference sequence). The CDR3 runs to 14 residues. Here the CDR3 DNA reads TGTGCCAGCAGTTTATGGGGGGAAGCCTACGAGCAGTACTTC. Its protein product is CASSLWGEAYEQYF.

The chain recombines TRBV10-3 with TRBJ2-2; TRBD2 aligns across 9 bases. The V gene's germline CDR1 is ENHRY and CDR2 SYGVKD. The CDR3 contains 18 residues. Trimming removed 0 bases from V and 3 bases from J; junction bases left unmatched: 8. The CDR3 DNA is TGTGCCATCAGTGAGTCGACTAGCGGAGGGGCGGACACCGGGGAGCTGTTTTTT. It translates to CAISESTSGGADTGELFF.

This clone was recorded only once. The rearrangement uses TRBV5-4 and TRBJ2-4; 9 bases fit TRBD1. Germline trimming cut 3 bases from V and 6 bases from J; bases unmatched to any gene: 10. Germline V CDR1 and CDR2: SGHNT, YYREEE (reference sequence). This CDR3 region has 16 residues. DNA for the CDR3: TGTGCCAGCAGCTCGGGACAGGGCCTCCAAGGAAACATTCAGTACTTC. Its protein product is CASSSGQGLQGNIQYF.

The chain is built from TRBV23-1 and TRBJ2-1; no reliable D call. TRBV23-1 is an open reading frame whose function is uncertain. The CDR3 sequence is 14 residues long. V gave up 0 bases and J gave up 5 bases, with 8 bases separating them. CDR3 nucleotide sequence: TGCGCCAGCAGTCAATCTTCGCTAAACAATGAGCAGTTCTTC. Residues: CASSQSSLNNEQFF.

The chain links TRBV18 to TRBJ2-2, with D perhaps TRBD1 (6 bases). The CDR3 has 15 residues. Trimming removed 8 bases at V and 0 bases at J, with 13 bases between. CDR1 is KGHSH, CDR2 LQKENI, per germline. Here the CDR3 DNA reads TGTGCCAGCCACGAGGACAGTACGAACACCGGGGAGCTGTTTTTT. This codes for CASHEDSTNTGELFF.

Only a few counts were recorded for this clone. This CDR3 reads CATMTGRLYGYTF. The CDR3 DNA reads as TGTGCCACCATGACAGGGAGACTCTATGGCTACACCTTC. The rearrangement joins TRBV6-5 to TRBJ1-2; 7 bases are shared with TRBD1. Germline CDR1 is MNHEY and CDR2 is SVGAGI. With 10 bases clipped from V and 4 bases from J, the junction kept 9 bases outside the gene matches. The CDR3 has 13 amino acids.

The chain couples TRBV28 to TRBJ1-3; D is possibly TRBD1 (6 bases). The germline V gene encodes CDR1 MDHEN and CDR2 SYDVKM. Trimming took off 6 bases at V and 1 base at J, with 19 bases between the two ends. The CDR3 is made up of 17 amino acids. This CDR3 reads CASRGSQGRGSGNTIYF. The CDR3 DNA reads as TGTGCCAGCAGGGGGTCACAGGGTCGTGGTTCTGGAAACACCATATATTTT.

The gene calls are TRBV19 and TRBJ2-7, with TRBD1 as a possible D gene (6 bases). Trimming left V 0 bases short and J 4 bases short, with 16 bases between. The CDR3 totals 16 residues. Germline V lookup: CDR1 LNHDA, CDR2 SQIVND (reference sequence). The CDR3 loop is CASSIDAGTTPYEQYF. DNA of the CDR3: TGTGCCAGTAGTATAGATGCCGGGACAACTCCTTACGAGCAGTACTTC.

The genes are TRBV29-1 and TRBJ2-1, with D possibly matching TRBD2 (5 bases). The CDR3 is made up of 16 amino acids. The V and J ends lost 0 bases and 0 bases respectively, with 12 bases between them. CDR1 and CDR2 (germline): SQVTM, ANQGSEA. This chain's CDR3 is CSVEDPSRDSYNEQFF. The CDR3, as DNA: TGCAGCGTTGAAGATCCGAGCCGGGACTCCTACAATGAGCAGTTCTTC.

V and J are TRBV6-6 and TRBJ1-1; D is uncertain. Trimming left V 0 bases short and J 1 base short, with 6 bases between. Looked up from germline, CDR1 is MNHNY and CDR2 is SVGAGI (reference sequence). The CDR3 is 14 amino acids. The DNA for the CDR3 is TGTGCCAGCAGTTACTCGAGCCAGAACACTGAAGCTTTCTTT. It encodes CASSYSSQNTEAFF.

By proportion, this clone is medium-sized (0.01 to 0.1%). V usage is TRBV5-1 and J usage is TRBJ1-1; D gene uncertain. Germline V lookup: CDR1 SGHRS, CDR2 YFSETQ. CDR3 length equals 14 residues. The V end lost 0 bases, the J end lost 1 base, and 7 bases lay between the germline ends. CDR3 DNA: TGCGCCAGCAGCTTGGCAACAACGAACACTGAAGCTTTCTTT. It is translated as CASSLATTNTEAFF.

This clone was seen a handful of times. This rearrangement joins TRBV6-1 to TRBJ2-7; D uncertain. The CDR3 extends over 14 amino acids. Germline assignment: CDR1 MNHNS and CDR2 SASEGT. Trimming took off 2 bases at V and 3 bases at J, with 11 bases between the two ends. The CDR3 protein is CASSEWKGYYEQYF. CDR3 DNA: TGTGCCAGCAGTGAATGGAAGGGCTACTACGAGCAGTACTTC.

The chain links TRBV7-8 to TRBJ2-5; 7 bases line up with TRBD2. Germline loops: CDR1 SGHVS, CDR2 FQNEAQ. Trimming at V came to 2 bases and at J to 2 bases, leaving 5 bases not matched to a gene. This CDR3 is 15 amino acids long. Here the CDR3 reads CASSLLQGGQETQYF. CDR3 nucleotide sequence: TGTGCCAGCAGCTTACTTCAGGGAGGGCAAGAGACCCAGTACTTC. Using reference TRBV7-8 and TRBJ2-5 for the parts outside the CDR3, the full variable domain is GAGVSQSPRYKVAKRGQDVALRCDPISGHVSLFWYQQALGQGPEFLTYFQNEAQLDKSGLPSDRFFAERPEGSVSTLKIQRTQQEDSAVYLCASSLLQGGQETQYFGPGTRLLVL.

The rearrangement links TRBV19 to TRBJ1-1; no definite D call. Germline V gene sequence: CDR1 LNHDA, CDR2 SQIVND (reference sequence). The CDR3 is 13 amino acids. The ends were cut back, 7 bases at V and 6 bases at J, with 15 bases in the middle. CDR3 sequence (DNA): TGTGCCAGTACCCTAGGGCGAGGAGCTGAAGCTTTCTTT. It yields the protein CASTLGRGAEAFF.

V gene TRBV28 combines with J gene TRBJ2-1; D perhaps matches TRBD1 (6 bases). The CDR3 spans 16 residues. The V gene lost 7 bases and the J gene lost 7 bases, with 23 bases spanning the gap. Germline CDR1 and CDR2: MDHEN and SYDVKM. CDR3 residues: CASNDIGGGNNNEQFF. In nucleotides, the CDR3 is TGTGCCAGCAACGATATTGGGGGCGGAAACAATAATGAGCAGTTCTTC.

The J gene is TRBJ1-3, the V gene TRBV14; D remains ambiguous. The CDR3 has 16 residues. Germline V CDR1 and CDR2: SGHDN, FVKESK. V was pared by 1 base and J by 0 bases, with 10 bases between. CDR3 nucleotides: TGTGCCAGCAGCCAAGGACGTAATAGCTCTGGAAACACCATATATTTT. Translation gives CASSQGRNSSGNTIYF.

By share, this clone counts as large. The chain couples TRBV28 to TRBJ2-7; 9 nucleotides agree with TRBD2. The germline CDR1 and CDR2 sequences are MDHEN and SYDVKM. The CDR3 has 14 residues. The V segment lost 7 bases and the J segment 5 bases; nucleotides outside the gene matches: 9. The CDR3 region is CASIRSGSWDEQYF. The CDR3 DNA is TGTGCCAGCATCCGTAGCGGGAGTTGGGACGAGCAGTACTTC.

The chain carries TRBV9 and TRBJ2-5, with 14 positions matching TRBD2. The length of the CDR3 is 15 residues. With 4 bases clipped from V and 6 bases from J, the junction kept 5 bases outside the gene matches. Per the germline V gene, CDR1 is SGDLS and CDR2 is YYNGEE. The CDR3 here is CASSLGTSGSQTQYF. CDR3 sequence (DNA): TGTGCCAGCAGCCTCGGGACTAGCGGGAGTCAGACCCAGTACTTC.

The chain carries TRBV2 and TRBJ1-3; D is undetermined. This CDR3 has 13 residues. With 6 bases removed from V and 4 bases from J, the gap between germline ends came to 10 bases. CDR1 is SNHLY, CDR2 FYNNEI, per germline. The CDR3 bases are TGTGCCAGCAGGCGAAGATCGGGAAACACCATATATTTT. This codes for CASRRRSGNTIYF.

The sample holds one count of this clone. V gene TRBV6-1 combines with J gene TRBJ2-5; D tentatively fits TRBD1 or TRBD2 (5 bases each). Germline CDR1 and CDR2: MNHNS and SASEGT. This CDR3 has 14 amino acids. Trimming stripped 2 bases from V and 0 bases from J, with 7 bases between. The CDR3 is CASSEPGHQETQYF. CDR3 nucleotides: TGTGCCAGCAGTGAACCGGGGCACCAAGAGACCCAGTACTTC.

CDR3: CASSLAPPGQGIYEQYF. CDR3 nucleotides: TGTGCCAGCAGCTTAGCCCCGCCGGGACAGGGGATATACGAGCAGTACTTC. V usage is TRBV7-5 and J usage is TRBJ2-7; TRBD1, the table's D call, lacks a check against the DNA. TRBV7-5 is tagged as a pseudogene. The CDR3 consists of 17 residues.